The 9 T cell receptor beta chains reported below all come from one sample, sequenced in a study of OX40 agonist ivuxolimab in advanced cancers. Libraries were prepared by immunoSEQ multiplex PCR; TCRdb keeps only in-frame clonotypes and omits some of them. The sample contains some 150,000 clones, 75% to 95% of which appear only once. The material was CD4+ or CD8+ T cells sorted from blood, obtained in a trial of the OX40 agonist ivuxolimab. Receptors were obtained from an adult with an advanced solid tumor such as melanoma, head and neck, liver or kidney cancer.

The chain carries TRBV9 and TRBJ2-7; 9 bases agree with TRBD1. V was pared by 2 bases and J by 4 bases, with 7 bases of the junction left unmatched. The length of the CDR3 is 15 residues. Germline assignment: CDR1 SGDLS and CDR2 YYNGEE. CDR3 sequence reads: CASSVLGDRDYEQYF. The DNA for the CDR3 is TGTGCCAGCAGCGTTTTGGGGGACAGGGATTACGAGCAGTACTTC.

This clone was picked up one time. The chain employs TRBV5-4 and TRBJ2-7; no reliable D call. From germline, CDR1 is SGHNT and CDR2 YYREEE (reference sequence). There are 14 residues in the CDR3. Trimming left V 7 bases short and J 0 bases short, with 14 bases between. CDR3 region: CASRVDGRSYEQYF. For the CDR3, the DNA is TGTGCCAGCCGGGTGGATGGGCGCTCCTACGAGCAGTACTTC.

The genes are TRBV10-3 and TRBJ1-5; D remains ambiguous. The ends were cut back, 4 bases at V and 0 bases at J, with 7 bases in the middle. CDR3 length equals 14 residues. Germline V gene sequence: CDR1 ENHRY, CDR2 SYGVKD. The CDR3 protein is CAISADGSNQPQHF. CDR3 sequence (DNA): TGTGCCATCAGTGCGGACGGTAGCAATCAGCCCCAGCATTTT.

The CDR3 sequence: CASMAGGDRSYEQYF. In nucleotides, the CDR3 is TGTGCCAGCATGGCAGGTGGAGACAGGAGTTACGAGCAGTACTTC. The chain joins TRBV25-1 to TRBJ2-7, with a tentative D call TRBD1 (6 bases). Trimming cost V 7 bases and J 4 bases, with 20 bases left between them. This CDR3 is 15 amino acids long. Germline V gives CDR1 MGHDK, CDR2 SYGVNS.

The V call is TRBV15, the J call TRBJ2-2; D is tentatively TRBD1 or TRBD2 (6 bases each). In germline, CDR1 is LNHNV, CDR2 YYDKDF (reference sequence). The CDR3 totals 14 residues. Trimming left V 3 bases short and J 9 bases short, with 14 bases between. The CDR3 loop reads CATSSRGARWELFF. CDR3 nucleotide sequence: TGTGCCACCAGCAGTAGGGGGGCCCGTTGGGAGCTGTTTTTT.

The chain combines TRBV5-6 with TRBJ2-7, with a tentative D call TRBD1 (7 bases). This CDR3 contains 14 residues. Trimming left V 2 bases short and J 6 bases short, with 15 bases between. The germline V gene encodes CDR1 SGHDT and CDR2 YYEEEE. The CDR3 is CASSFADYRGEQYF. CDR3 nucleotide sequence: TGTGCCAGCAGCTTCGCGGACTACAGGGGCGAGCAGTACTTC. Combining the CDR3 with reference TRBV5-6 and TRBJ2-7 gives the whole variable domain DAGVTQSPTHLIKTRGQQVTLRCSPKSGHDTVSWYQQALGQGPQFIFQYYEEEERQRGNFPDRFSGHQFPNYSSELNVNALLLGDSALYLCASSFADYRGEQYFGPGTRLTVT.

The count of this clone is one. The rearrangement uses TRBV18 and TRBJ2-3; the D call may be TRBD1 or TRBD2 (5 bases each). Between the trimmed V and J ends, which lost 3 bases and 4 bases, there was a span of 8 bases. CDR3 length: 13 residues. Germline CDR1 and CDR2: KGHSH and LQKENI. For the CDR3, the DNA is TGTGCCAGCTCACCTCCGGGACCAGATACGCAGTATTTT. Protein: CASSPPGPDTQYF.

In this sample, this clone turned up once. V and J are TRBV6-5 and TRBJ1-1; D gene ambiguous. V was clipped by 0 bases and J by 4 bases, with 12 bases between them. This CDR3 is built from 15 residues. Germline V gene data show CDR1 as MNHEY and CDR2 as SVGAGI. The CDR3 DNA is TGTGCCAGCAGTTACTCGGACCCCCAGAGCACTGAAGCTTTCTTT. Amino acid sequence: CASSYSDPQSTEAFF.

The chain employs TRBV7-3 and TRBJ2-1, with 9 bases matching TRBD2. The V gene end was trimmed by 6 bases and the J gene end by 6 bases; junction bases not matched to a gene: 6. The CDR3 runs 14 residues. Germline V CDR1 and CDR2: SGHTA, FQGTGA. The CDR3 protein is CASRLAGTSNEQFF. For the CDR3, the DNA is TGTGCCAGCAGGCTAGCGGGGACCTCCAATGAGCAGTTCTTC.